This paragraph covers one TCR beta chain sequence. The antigen remains undetermined. This CDR3 has 15 amino acids. Germline trimming cut 4 bases from V and 4 bases from J; bases unmatched to any gene: 9. Germline values: CDR1 SGHTA, CDR2 FQGNSA. The study ran its PCR with 60 Vbeta and 13 Jbeta primers. Produced via immunoSEQ multiplex PCR; TCRdb's table is partial and in-frame only. The sample has tens of thousands of clones, 60% to 85% seen once; the top ten hold roughly 1.5%. The data derive from a study of cytomegalovirus exposure and HLA in healthy donors. Turning to the study itself: Earlier results showed approximately 110 million unique TCR beta sequences derived from approximately 170 million T cells. Study results and caveats: As a later analysis revealed, most CMV-associated TCR beta chains appeared HLA-restricted. CMV serostatus was the only immune exposure information that was available.

Unrecorded immune exposures were likely, despite nominal health at sampling. The TCR originated in a man in his forties or fifties in good health and CMV-seronegative. Input material: PBMCs. V usage is TRBV7-2 and J usage is TRBJ2-5; 7 nucleotides line up with TRBD2. CDR3: CASSSLAGWGETQYF. Written as DNA, the CDR3 is TGTGCCAGCAGCTCCTTAGCGGGTTGGGGAGAGACCCAGTACTTC.